This TCR beta chain originates from a study of cytomegalovirus exposure and HLA in healthy donors. With 1 base removed from V and 6 bases from J, the gap between germline ends came to 16 bases. This CDR3 has 16 amino acids. Germline loops: CDR1 LGHNA, CDR2 YSLEER. PCR employed 60 Vbeta and 13 Jbeta primers. Data came from immunoSEQ multiplex PCR; TCRdb stores just in-frame clones and leaves some out. The sample lists some 150,000 clones, roughly 80% occurring once. The chain joins TRBV4-3 to TRBJ2-1; possible D gene TRBD2, 6 bases. The sample was PBMCs. The clonotype originates from a man aged 50-59 years in good health and CMV-seropositive. Here the CDR3 DNA reads TGCGCCAGCAGCCAAGCCCGGCGGGAACTCCTCAATGAGCAGTTCTTC. This codes for CASSQARRELLNEQFF.